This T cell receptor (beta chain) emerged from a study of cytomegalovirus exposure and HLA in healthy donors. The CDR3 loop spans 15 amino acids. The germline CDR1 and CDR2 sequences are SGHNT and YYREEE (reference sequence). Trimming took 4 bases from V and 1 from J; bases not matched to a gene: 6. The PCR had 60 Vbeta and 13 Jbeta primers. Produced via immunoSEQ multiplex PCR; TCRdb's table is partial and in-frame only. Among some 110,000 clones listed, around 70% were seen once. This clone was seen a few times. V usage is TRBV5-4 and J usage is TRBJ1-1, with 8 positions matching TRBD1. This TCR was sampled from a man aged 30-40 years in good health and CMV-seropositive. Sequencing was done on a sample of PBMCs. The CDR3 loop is CASSPGTGKNTEAFF. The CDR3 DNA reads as TGTGCCAGCAGCCCTGGGACAGGAAAGAACACTGAAGCTTTCTTT. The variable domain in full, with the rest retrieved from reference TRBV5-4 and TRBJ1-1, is ETGVTQSPTHLIKTRGQQVTLRCSSQSGHNTVSWYQQALGQGPQFIFQYYREEENGRGNFPPRFSGLQFPNYSSELNVNALELDDSALYLCASSPGTGKNTEAFFGQGTRLTVV.